The rows below give T cell receptor beta chains drawn from one sample of a study of blood T cell repertoires in COVID-19. TCRdb keeps only in-frame clones here, not all; method: immunoSEQ multiplex PCR. This table has around 300,000 clones, 80% to 90% appearing once. Sequencing was performed on peripheral blood. The receptors stem from a woman between 25 and 40 years old with active or convalescent COVID-19. CDR3s include the opening cysteine and the closing phenylalanine or tryptophan. Each record gives: J gene, D gene, V gene, clone size, CDR3 DNA, CDR3 protein. A D gene is named only where the DNA matches it firmly. Clone size is not always given. Where it is, it says once, few, many or a class for expanded clones.

j_call: TRBJ2-7; d_call: TRBD1; v_call: TRBV2; clone_size: -; cdr3_nt: TGTGCCAGCCGGGACAGAGTTTACGAGCAGTACTTC; cdr3_aa: CASRDRVYEQYF
j_call: TRBJ1-2; d_call: TRBD1; v_call: TRBV5-5; clone_size: -; cdr3_nt: TGTGCCAGCAGACCATCCGGGACAGGAGTCTATGGCTACACCTTC; cdr3_aa: CASRPSGTGVYGYTF
j_call: TRBJ2-3; d_call: -; v_call: TRBV5-8; clone_size: -; cdr3_nt: TGTGCCAGCAGCCCATACAGGGTTCCCTCAGATACGCAGTATTTT; cdr3_aa: CASSPYRVPSDTQYF
j_call: TRBJ1-5; d_call: TRBD1; v_call: TRBV18; clone_size: -; cdr3_nt: TGTGCCAGCTCACTACGACAGGGGAGTCAGCCCCAGCATTTT; cdr3_aa: CASSLRQGSQPQHF
j_call: TRBJ1-2; d_call: -; v_call: TRBV7-2; clone_size: -; cdr3_nt: TGTGCCAGCAGCTTAGAGGGGGGGCGCTTTGGTCGCTACACCTTC; cdr3_aa: CASSLEGGRFGRYTF
j_call: TRBJ1-2; d_call: -; v_call: TRBV7-6; clone_size: -; cdr3_nt: TGTGCCAGCAGCGACCTCCCCGCTAGCTCCTATGGCTACACCTTC; cdr3_aa: CASSDLPASSYGYTF
j_call: TRBJ2-3; d_call: TRBD2; v_call: TRBV4-3; clone_size: -; cdr3_nt: TGCGCCAGCAGCCAACGACTAGCATCCGATACGCAGTATTTT; cdr3_aa: CASSQRLASDTQYF
j_call: TRBJ2-2; d_call: TRBD1; v_call: TRBV27; clone_size: -; cdr3_nt: TGTGCCAGCAGTATGGGACAGGGTAACGGGGAGCTGTTTTTT; cdr3_aa: CASSMGQGNGELFF
j_call: TRBJ2-6; d_call: -; v_call: TRBV28; clone_size: -; cdr3_nt: TGTGCCAGCAGGGGAGGCTTCTCTGGGGCCAACGTCCTGACTTTC; cdr3_aa: CASRGGFSGANVLTF
j_call: TRBJ2-5; d_call: -; v_call: TRBV4-3; clone_size: -; cdr3_nt: TGCGCCAGCAGCCAAGAGTTACAGGGTTCTGGGCCTCAAGAGACCCAGTACTTC; cdr3_aa: CASSQELQGSGPQETQYF
j_call: TRBJ2-2; d_call: -; v_call: TRBV18; clone_size: -; cdr3_nt: TGTGCCAGCGAGGAAATGAACACCGGGGAGCTGTTTTTT; cdr3_aa: CASEEMNTGELFF
j_call: TRBJ1-5; d_call: -; v_call: TRBV2; clone_size: -; cdr3_nt: TGTGCCAGCAGTGAAGCCGGGGGTGGCAATCAGCCCCAGCATTTT; cdr3_aa: CASSEAGGGNQPQHF
j_call: TRBJ1-2; d_call: -; v_call: TRBV27; clone_size: -; cdr3_nt: TGTGCCAGCAGGAAAGACGGAGACTATGGCTACACCTTC; cdr3_aa: CASRKDGDYGYTF
j_call: TRBJ1-1; d_call: -; v_call: TRBV28; clone_size: -; cdr3_nt: TGTGCCAGCAGTGCCTCGGGGGGTAACACTGAAGCTTTCTTT; cdr3_aa: CASSASGGNTEAFF
j_call: TRBJ2-5; d_call: TRBD2; v_call: TRBV3-1/TRBV3-2; clone_size: -; cdr3_nt: TGTGCCAGCAGCCTCCGGACTAGCGGGGAGACCCAGTACTTC; cdr3_aa: CASSLRTSGETQYF
j_call: TRBJ1-3; d_call: -; v_call: TRBV2; clone_size: -; cdr3_nt: TGTGCCAGCAGTGAGGACATACCCTCTGGAAACACCATATATTTT; cdr3_aa: CASSEDIPSGNTIYF
j_call: TRBJ1-6; d_call: -; v_call: TRBV25-1; clone_size: -; cdr3_nt: TGTGCCAGCAGTTACAGGGTTAATAATTCACCCCTCCACTTT; cdr3_aa: CASSYRVNNSPLHF
j_call: TRBJ1-1; d_call: -; v_call: TRBV28; clone_size: -; cdr3_nt: TGTGCCAGCAGTTTCTCACAGGGCACTGAAGCTTTCTTT; cdr3_aa: CASSFSQGTEAFF
j_call: TRBJ1-1; d_call: -; v_call: TRBV7-8; clone_size: -; cdr3_nt: TGTGCCAGCAGCGTTGTAAGGACAGTAATGAACACTGAAGCTTTCTTT; cdr3_aa: CASSVVRTVMNTEAFF
j_call: TRBJ1-2; d_call: -; v_call: TRBV6-5; clone_size: -; cdr3_nt: TGTGCCAGCAGTTACCGGCGGGACGACATAAACTATGGCTACACCTTC; cdr3_aa: CASSYRRDDINYGYTF
j_call: TRBJ2-7; d_call: -; v_call: TRBV20-1; clone_size: -; cdr3_nt: TGCAGTGCACGTCGGGACTCCGAGCAGTACTTC; cdr3_aa: CSARRDSEQYF
j_call: TRBJ1-2; d_call: -; v_call: TRBV9; clone_size: few; cdr3_nt: TGTGCCAGCAGCGTAGCTGGGGCCAACTATGGCTACACCTTC; cdr3_aa: CASSVAGANYGYTF
j_call: TRBJ2-2; d_call: TRBD2; v_call: TRBV6-6; clone_size: -; cdr3_nt: TGTGCCAGTAGTCGACTAGCGGGGGTGCCGGTCGGGGAGCTGTTTTTT; cdr3_aa: CASSRLAGVPVGELFF
j_call: TRBJ1-3; d_call: -; v_call: TRBV18; clone_size: -; cdr3_nt: TGTGCCAGTAGAGGAGACCTCTCTGGAAACACCATATATTTT; cdr3_aa: CASRGDLSGNTIYF
j_call: TRBJ2-7; d_call: TRBD2; v_call: TRBV7-6; clone_size: -; cdr3_nt: TGTGCCAGCAGCTTCGGACTAGCGGGGACCTACGAGCAGTACTTC; cdr3_aa: CASSFGLAGTYEQYF
j_call: TRBJ2-4; d_call: TRBD1; v_call: TRBV19; clone_size: -; cdr3_nt: TGTGCCAGTAGGCTGACAGGGAGTTTTGACATTCAGTACTTC; cdr3_aa: CASRLTGSFDIQYF
j_call: TRBJ1-1; d_call: TRBD1; v_call: TRBV5-6; clone_size: -; cdr3_nt: TGTGCCAGCAGCTTGGATCGACAGGGGGGCACTGAAGCTTTCTTT; cdr3_aa: CASSLDRQGGTEAFF
j_call: TRBJ1-2; d_call: TRBD1; v_call: TRBV19; clone_size: -; cdr3_nt: TGTGCCAGTAGTAAAACCGGGACAGGGGCCGGCGGGGGCTACACCTTC; cdr3_aa: CASSKTGTGAGGGYTF
j_call: TRBJ1-1; d_call: -; v_call: TRBV5-1; clone_size: -; cdr3_nt: TGCGCCAGCAGCTTGGCAGGAGGGGAGGATGAAGCTTTCTTT; cdr3_aa: CASSLAGGEDEAFF
j_call: TRBJ1-2; d_call: -; v_call: TRBV19; clone_size: -; cdr3_nt: TGTGCCAGTAGTGGGCAGGTCATAAGGATTGCTAACTATGGCTACACCTTC; cdr3_aa: CASSGQVIRIANYGYTF
j_call: TRBJ2-2; d_call: TRBD2; v_call: TRBV28; clone_size: once; cdr3_nt: TGTGCCAGCAGTTTGGCTGGGGGGGTCACCGGGGAGCTGTTTTTT; cdr3_aa: CASSLAGGVTGELFF
j_call: TRBJ1-4; d_call: TRBD1; v_call: TRBV11-2; clone_size: -; cdr3_nt: TGTGCCAGCAGAAACAGGGGGGCAACTAATGAAAAACTGTTTTTT; cdr3_aa: CASRNRGATNEKLFF
j_call: TRBJ1-3; d_call: TRBD1; v_call: TRBV6-5; clone_size: -; cdr3_nt: TGTGCCAGCAGCCGCACAGGGGTTGGAAACACCATATATTTT; cdr3_aa: CASSRTGVGNTIYF
j_call: TRBJ1-3; d_call: TRBD1; v_call: TRBV7-2; clone_size: -; cdr3_nt: TGTGCCAGCAGCCGCCGGACAGGGGGCTTTGGAAACACCATATATTTT; cdr3_aa: CASSRRTGGFGNTIYF
j_call: TRBJ2-2; d_call: -; v_call: TRBV5-1; clone_size: -; cdr3_nt: TGCGCCAGCAGCTTGGCGGGACAGAACACCGGGGAGCTGTTTTTT; cdr3_aa: CASSLAGQNTGELFF
j_call: TRBJ1-1; d_call: TRBD1; v_call: TRBV19; clone_size: -; cdr3_nt: TGTGCCAGTAGTATCCGCCAGGGGGCCAGGCGCACTGAAGCTTTCTTT; cdr3_aa: CASSIRQGARRTEAFF
j_call: TRBJ1-1; d_call: -; v_call: TRBV9; clone_size: few; cdr3_nt: TGTGCCAGCAGCGAATCAACAACAGGGTTAACTGAAGCTTTCTTT; cdr3_aa: CASSESTTGLTEAFF
j_call: TRBJ1-1; d_call: TRBD1; v_call: TRBV4-2; clone_size: -; cdr3_nt: TGTGCCAGCAGCCAGGCGACAGGGGGGTTGACTGAAGCTTTCTTT; cdr3_aa: CASSQATGGLTEAFF
j_call: TRBJ2-7; d_call: TRBD2; v_call: TRBV24-1; clone_size: -; cdr3_nt: TGTGCCACCTCGGTCGGGGGGACTAGCTCCTACGAGCAGTACTTC; cdr3_aa: CATSVGGTSSYEQYF
j_call: TRBJ2-7; d_call: TRBD1; v_call: TRBV28; clone_size: -; cdr3_nt: TGTGCCAGCAGTTCCCCGGGACAGGGAACTCCCTACGAGCAGTACTTC; cdr3_aa: CASSSPGQGTPYEQYF
j_call: TRBJ1-3; d_call: TRBD1; v_call: TRBV6-1; clone_size: once; cdr3_nt: TGTGCCAGCAGTGACGGCATACAGGGGAGCTCTGGAAACACCATATATTTT; cdr3_aa: CASSDGIQGSSGNTIYF
j_call: TRBJ2-1; d_call: TRBD2; v_call: TRBV29-1; clone_size: -; cdr3_nt: TGCAGCGTCAGGGCGGGGGGCGAATTGTTCTTC; cdr3_aa: CSVRAGGELFF
j_call: TRBJ1-6; d_call: -; v_call: TRBV7-9; clone_size: -; cdr3_nt: TGTGCCAGCAGCTTAGGAGGGTTTCGTAGTTCACCCCTCCACTTT; cdr3_aa: CASSLGGFRSSPLHF
j_call: TRBJ1-1; d_call: -; v_call: TRBV6-2/TRBV6-3; clone_size: -; cdr3_nt: TGTGCCAGCAGTTACTCTGGGGGGAGCGCTGAAGCTTTCTTT; cdr3_aa: CASSYSGGSAEAFF
j_call: TRBJ1-1; d_call: -; v_call: TRBV27; clone_size: -; cdr3_nt: TGTGCCAGTCAGCAGGGTTTGATGAACACTGAAGCTTTCTTT; cdr3_aa: CASQQGLMNTEAFF
j_call: TRBJ2-3; d_call: TRBD2; v_call: TRBV7-2; clone_size: -; cdr3_nt: TGTGCCAGCAGGTCTAGCGGGGGGGGCACAGATACGCAGTATTTT; cdr3_aa: CASRSSGGGTDTQYF
j_call: TRBJ1-1; d_call: -; v_call: TRBV6-5; clone_size: once; cdr3_nt: TGTGCCAGCAGTCTCATATACTACACTGAAGCTTTCTTT; cdr3_aa: CASSLIYYTEAFF
j_call: TRBJ2-5; d_call: -; v_call: TRBV15; clone_size: -; cdr3_nt: TGTGCCACCAGCCCAGCGCTACAAGAGACCCAGTACTTC; cdr3_aa: CATSPALQETQYF
j_call: TRBJ2-1; d_call: TRBD2; v_call: TRBV5-4; clone_size: -; cdr3_nt: TGTGCCAGCAGCTTGGAGGGAGCGGGGGGCCACTACAATGAGCAGTTCTTC; cdr3_aa: CASSLEGAGGHYNEQFF
j_call: TRBJ1-1; d_call: -; v_call: TRBV7-2; clone_size: -; cdr3_nt: TGTGCCAGCAGAAAAAGAACTTCGCCAGGGTTGCGAACTGAAGCTTTCTTT; cdr3_aa: CASRKRTSPGLRTEAFF
j_call: TRBJ1-2; d_call: -; v_call: TRBV6-2/TRBV6-3; clone_size: -; cdr3_nt: TGTGCCAGCAGTCCACCGGGGATTCGCTACACCTTC; cdr3_aa: CASSPPGIRYTF
j_call: TRBJ2-1; d_call: TRBD2; v_call: TRBV20-1; clone_size: -; cdr3_nt: TGCAGTGCTAGTTCAGGGAGCGGGGGCGGTGAGCAGTTCTTC; cdr3_aa: CSASSGSGGGEQFF
j_call: TRBJ2-3; d_call: TRBD1; v_call: TRBV19; clone_size: -; cdr3_nt: TGTGCCAGTAGAGTGGGACAGACAACAGATACGCAGTATTTT; cdr3_aa: CASRVGQTTDTQYF
j_call: TRBJ1-1; d_call: -; v_call: TRBV29-1; clone_size: -; cdr3_nt: TGCAGCGTCCGGGTTAATATGAACACTGAAGCTTTCTTT; cdr3_aa: CSVRVNMNTEAFF